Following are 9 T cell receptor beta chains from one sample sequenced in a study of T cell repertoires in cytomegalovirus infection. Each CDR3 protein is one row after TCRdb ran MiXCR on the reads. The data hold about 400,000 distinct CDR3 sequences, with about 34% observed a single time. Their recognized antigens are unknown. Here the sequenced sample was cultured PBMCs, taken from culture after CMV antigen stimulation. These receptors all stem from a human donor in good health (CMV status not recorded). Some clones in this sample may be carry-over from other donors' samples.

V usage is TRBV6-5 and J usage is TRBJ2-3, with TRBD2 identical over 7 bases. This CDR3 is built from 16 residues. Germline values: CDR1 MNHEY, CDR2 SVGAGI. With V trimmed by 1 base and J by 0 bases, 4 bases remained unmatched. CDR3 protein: CASSYFASGSTDTQYF. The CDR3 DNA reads TGTGCCAGCAGTTACTTTGCTAGCGGAAGCACAGATACGCAGTATTTT.

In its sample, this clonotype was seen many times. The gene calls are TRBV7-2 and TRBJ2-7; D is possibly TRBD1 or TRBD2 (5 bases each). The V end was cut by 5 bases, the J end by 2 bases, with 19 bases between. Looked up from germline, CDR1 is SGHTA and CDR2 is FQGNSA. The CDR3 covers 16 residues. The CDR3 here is CASSPTPRDHPYEQYF. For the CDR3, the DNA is TGTGCCAGCAGCCCCACACCTCGGGACCACCCCTACGAGCAGTACTTC.

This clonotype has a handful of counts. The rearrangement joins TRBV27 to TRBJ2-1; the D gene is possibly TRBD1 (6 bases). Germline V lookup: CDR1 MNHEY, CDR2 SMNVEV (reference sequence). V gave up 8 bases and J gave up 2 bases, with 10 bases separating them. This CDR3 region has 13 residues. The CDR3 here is CASGGWTYNEQFF. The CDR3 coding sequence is TGTGCCAGCGGGGGCTGGACCTACAATGAGCAGTTCTTC.

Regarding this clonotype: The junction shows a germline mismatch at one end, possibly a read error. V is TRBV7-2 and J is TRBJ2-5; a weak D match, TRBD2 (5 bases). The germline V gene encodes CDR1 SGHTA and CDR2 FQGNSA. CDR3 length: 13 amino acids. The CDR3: CASSFAFMTNYNF. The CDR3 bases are TGTGCCAGCAGCTTCGCTTTCATGACTAACTATAACTTC.

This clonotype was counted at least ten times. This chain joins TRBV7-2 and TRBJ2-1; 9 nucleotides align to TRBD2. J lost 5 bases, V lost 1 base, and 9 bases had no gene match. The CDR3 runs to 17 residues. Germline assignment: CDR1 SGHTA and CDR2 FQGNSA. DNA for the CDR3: TGTGCCAGCAGCTTAGAGACCGGGACTAGCCGGAACAATGAGCAGTTCTTC. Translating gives CASSLETGTSRNNEQFF.

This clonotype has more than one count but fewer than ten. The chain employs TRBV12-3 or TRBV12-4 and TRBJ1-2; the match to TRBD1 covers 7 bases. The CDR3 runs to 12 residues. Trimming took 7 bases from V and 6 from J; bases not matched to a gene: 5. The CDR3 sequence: CASTVTGNGYTF. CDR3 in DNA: TGTGCCAGCACCGTGACAGGGAATGGCTACACCTTC.

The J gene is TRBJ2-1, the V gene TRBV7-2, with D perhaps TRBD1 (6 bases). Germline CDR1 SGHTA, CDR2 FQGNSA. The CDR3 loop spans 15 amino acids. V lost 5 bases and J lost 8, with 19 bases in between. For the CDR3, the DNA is TGTGCCAGCAGCGAGACCGGGACACCCTTCTATGAGCAGTTCTTC. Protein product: CASSETGTPFYEQFF.

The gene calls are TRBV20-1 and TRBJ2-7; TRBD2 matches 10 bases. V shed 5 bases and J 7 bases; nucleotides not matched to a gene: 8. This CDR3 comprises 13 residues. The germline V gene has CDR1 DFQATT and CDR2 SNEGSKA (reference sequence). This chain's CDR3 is CSAAGLAGDEQYF. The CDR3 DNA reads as TGCAGTGCTGCTGGGCTAGCGGGAGATGAGCAGTACTTC.

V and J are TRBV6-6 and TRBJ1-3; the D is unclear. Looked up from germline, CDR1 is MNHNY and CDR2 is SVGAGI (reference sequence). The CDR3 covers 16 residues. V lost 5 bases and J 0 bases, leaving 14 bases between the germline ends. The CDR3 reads CASSPGRLASGNTIYF. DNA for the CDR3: TGTGCCAGCAGTCCCGGGAGGTTGGCCTCTGGAAACACCATATATTTT.